The source of this TCR beta chain is a study of cytomegalovirus exposure and HLA in healthy donors. Findings and limits, study-wide: In vitro assays verified that three CMV-associated chains recognized CMV antigens specifically. Researchers reported in a later analysis that a missense DCLRE1C variant was tied to TCR beta V- and J-gene trimming. About 87% or about 30% of the time was how often most TCR beta V segments were productive, according to an earlier analysis.

Regarding this clone: Its antigen is currently unknown.

PCR primers comprised 60 Vbeta and 13 Jbeta primers. Produced via immunoSEQ multiplex PCR; TCRdb's table is partial and in-frame only. The sample includes some 92,000 clones, 70% to 80% of them seen just once. The CDR3 consists of 15 residues. V lost 11 bases and J lost 3; bases outside the gene matches: 8. CDR1 is ENHRY and CDR2 is SYGVKD in the germline V gene. The source material was PBMCs. This rearrangement joins TRBV10-3 to TRBJ1-6; the match to TRBD1 covers 9 bases. The clonotype originates from a man younger than 30 in good health and CMV-seropositive. This CDR3 is CAARGDRDYNSPLHF. The DNA for the CDR3 is TGTGCCGCCAGGGGGGACAGGGACTATAATTCACCCCTCCACTTT.